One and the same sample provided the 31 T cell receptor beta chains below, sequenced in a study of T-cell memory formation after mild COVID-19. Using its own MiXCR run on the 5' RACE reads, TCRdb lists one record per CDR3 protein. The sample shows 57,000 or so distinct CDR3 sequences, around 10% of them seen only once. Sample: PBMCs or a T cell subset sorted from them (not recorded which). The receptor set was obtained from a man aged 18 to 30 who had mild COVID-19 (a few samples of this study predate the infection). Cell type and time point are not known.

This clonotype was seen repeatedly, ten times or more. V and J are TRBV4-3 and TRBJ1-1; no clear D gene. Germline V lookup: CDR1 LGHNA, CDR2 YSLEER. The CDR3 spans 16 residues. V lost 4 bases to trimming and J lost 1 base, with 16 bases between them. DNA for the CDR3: TGCGCCAGCAGCCCACACCCCGGACTAGGGAACACTGAAGCTTTCTTT. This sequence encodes CASSPHPGLGNTEAFF.

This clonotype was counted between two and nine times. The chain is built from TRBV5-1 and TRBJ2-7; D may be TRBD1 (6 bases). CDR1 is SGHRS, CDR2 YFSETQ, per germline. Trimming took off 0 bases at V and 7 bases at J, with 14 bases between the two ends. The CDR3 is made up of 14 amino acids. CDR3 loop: CASSLGTVPREQYF. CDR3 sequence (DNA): TGCGCCAGCAGCTTGGGGACAGTCCCTAGAGAGCAGTACTTC.

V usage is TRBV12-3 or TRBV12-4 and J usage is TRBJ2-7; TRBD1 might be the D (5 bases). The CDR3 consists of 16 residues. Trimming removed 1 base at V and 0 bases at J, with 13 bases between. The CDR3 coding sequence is TGTGCCAGCAGTTTAGGGTGGGGCAGCAGCTCCTACGAGCAGTACGTC. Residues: CASSLGWGSSSYEQYV.

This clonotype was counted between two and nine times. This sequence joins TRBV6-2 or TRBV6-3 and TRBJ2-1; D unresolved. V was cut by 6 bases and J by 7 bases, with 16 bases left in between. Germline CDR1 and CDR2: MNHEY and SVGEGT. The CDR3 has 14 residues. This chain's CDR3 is CASSLPLRRNEQFF. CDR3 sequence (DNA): TGTGCCAGCAGCCTCCCCCTGCGGCGGAATGAGCAGTTCTTC.

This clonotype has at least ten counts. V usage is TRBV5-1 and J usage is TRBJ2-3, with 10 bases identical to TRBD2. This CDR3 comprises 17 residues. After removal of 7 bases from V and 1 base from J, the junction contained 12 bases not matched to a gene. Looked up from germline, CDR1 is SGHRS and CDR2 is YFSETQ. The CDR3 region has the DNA TGCGCCAGCGGCGATCTAGCGGGGGACCCCGGCACAGATACGCAGTATTTT. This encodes CASGDLAGDPGTDTQYF.

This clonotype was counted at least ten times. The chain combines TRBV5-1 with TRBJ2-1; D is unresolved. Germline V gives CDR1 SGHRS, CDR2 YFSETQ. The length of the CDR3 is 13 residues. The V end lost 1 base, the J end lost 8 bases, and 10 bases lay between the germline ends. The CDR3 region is CASSLNWGHEQFF. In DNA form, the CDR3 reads TGCGCCAGCAGCTTGAACTGGGGTCATGAGCAGTTCTTC.

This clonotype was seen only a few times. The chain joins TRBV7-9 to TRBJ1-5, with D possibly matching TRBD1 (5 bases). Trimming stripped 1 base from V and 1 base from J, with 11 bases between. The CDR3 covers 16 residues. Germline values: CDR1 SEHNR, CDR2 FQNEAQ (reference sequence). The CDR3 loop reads CASSLGVGPSNQPQHF. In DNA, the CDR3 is TGTGCCAGCAGCTTAGGGGTGGGGCCGAGCAATCAGCCCCAGCATTTT. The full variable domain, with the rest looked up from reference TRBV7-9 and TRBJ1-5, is DTGVSQNPRHKITKRGQNVTFRCDPISEHNRLYWYRQTLGQGPEFLTYFQNEAQLEKSRLLSDRFSAERPKGSFSTLEIQRTEQGDSAMYLCASSLGVGPSNQPQHFGDGTRLSIL.

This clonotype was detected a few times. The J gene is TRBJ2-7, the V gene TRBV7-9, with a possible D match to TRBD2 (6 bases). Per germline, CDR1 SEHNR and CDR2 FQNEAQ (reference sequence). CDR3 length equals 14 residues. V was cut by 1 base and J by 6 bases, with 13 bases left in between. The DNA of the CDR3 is TGTGCCAGCAGCTTAGGACTAGAAGAGGGCGAGCAGTACGTC. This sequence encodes CASSLGLEEGEQYV.

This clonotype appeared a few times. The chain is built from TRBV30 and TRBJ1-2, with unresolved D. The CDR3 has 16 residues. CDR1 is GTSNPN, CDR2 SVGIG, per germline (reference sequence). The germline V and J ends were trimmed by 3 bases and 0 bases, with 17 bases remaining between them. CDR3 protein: CAWRAASAGSNYGYTF. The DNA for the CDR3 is TGTGCCTGGAGGGCCGCGTCGGCAGGTTCTAACTATGGCTACACCTTC.

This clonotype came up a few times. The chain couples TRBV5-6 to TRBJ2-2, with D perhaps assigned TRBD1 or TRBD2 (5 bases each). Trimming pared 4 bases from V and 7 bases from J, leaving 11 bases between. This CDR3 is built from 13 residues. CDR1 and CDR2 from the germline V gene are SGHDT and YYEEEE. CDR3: CASSLGVGGELFF. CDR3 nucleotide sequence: TGTGCCAGCAGCCTGGGGGTCGGCGGGGAGCTGTTTTTT.

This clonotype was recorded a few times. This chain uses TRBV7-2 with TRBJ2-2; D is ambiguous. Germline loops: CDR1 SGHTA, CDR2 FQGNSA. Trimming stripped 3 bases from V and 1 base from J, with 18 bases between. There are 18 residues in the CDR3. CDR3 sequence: CASSFETIVTLNTGELFF. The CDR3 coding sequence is TGTGCCAGCAGCTTTGAAACCATCGTTACCCTGAACACCGGGGAGCTGTTTTTT. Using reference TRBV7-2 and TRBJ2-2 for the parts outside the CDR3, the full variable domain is GAGVSQSPSNKVTEKGKDVELRCDPISGHTALYWYRQSLGQGLEFLIYFQGNSAPDKSGLPSDRFSAERTGGSVSTLTIQRTQQEDSAVYLCASSFETIVTLNTGELFFGEGSRLTVL.

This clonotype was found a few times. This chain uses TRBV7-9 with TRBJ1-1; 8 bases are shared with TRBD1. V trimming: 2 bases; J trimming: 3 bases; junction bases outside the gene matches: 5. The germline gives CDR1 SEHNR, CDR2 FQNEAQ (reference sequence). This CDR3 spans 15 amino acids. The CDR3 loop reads CASSLTGGSYTEAFF. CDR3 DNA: TGTGCCAGCAGCTTAACAGGGGGTTCCTACACTGAAGCTTTCTTT.

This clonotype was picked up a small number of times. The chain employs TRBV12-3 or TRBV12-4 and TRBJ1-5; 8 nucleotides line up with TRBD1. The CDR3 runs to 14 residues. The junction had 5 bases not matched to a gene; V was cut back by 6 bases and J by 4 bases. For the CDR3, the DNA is TGTGCCAGCAGCCCGGGACAGGCAAATCAGCCCCAGCATTTT. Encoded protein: CASSPGQANQPQHF.

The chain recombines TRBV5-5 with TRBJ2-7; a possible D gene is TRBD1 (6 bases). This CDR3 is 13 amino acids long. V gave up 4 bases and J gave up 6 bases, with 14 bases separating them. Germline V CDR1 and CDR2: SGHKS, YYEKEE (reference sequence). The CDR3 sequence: CASSPFEGVEQYV. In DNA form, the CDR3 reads TGTGCCAGCAGCCCGTTTGAGGGGGTCGAGCAGTACGTC.

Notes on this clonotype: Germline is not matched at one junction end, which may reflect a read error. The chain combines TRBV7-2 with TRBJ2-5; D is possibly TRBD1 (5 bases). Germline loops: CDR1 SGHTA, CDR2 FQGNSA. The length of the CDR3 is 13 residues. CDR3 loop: CASSTSPDSRLSF. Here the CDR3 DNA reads TGTGCCAGCAGCACATCCCCTGACAGCCGATTGTCCTTC.

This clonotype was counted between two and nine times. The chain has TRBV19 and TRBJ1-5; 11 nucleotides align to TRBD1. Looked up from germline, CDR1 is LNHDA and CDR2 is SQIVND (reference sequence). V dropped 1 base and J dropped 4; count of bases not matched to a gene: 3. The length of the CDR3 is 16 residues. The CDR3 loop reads CASSIAGTGGNQPQHF. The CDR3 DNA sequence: TGTGCCAGTAGTATAGCCGGGACAGGGGGGAATCAGCCCCAGCATTTT.

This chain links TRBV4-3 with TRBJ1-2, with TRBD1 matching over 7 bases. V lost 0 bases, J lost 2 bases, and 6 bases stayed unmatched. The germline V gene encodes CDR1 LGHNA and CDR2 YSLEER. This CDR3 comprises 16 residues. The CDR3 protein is CASSQETTGLNYGYTF. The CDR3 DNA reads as TGCGCCAGCAGCCAAGAAACGACAGGGTTAAACTATGGCTACACCTTC.

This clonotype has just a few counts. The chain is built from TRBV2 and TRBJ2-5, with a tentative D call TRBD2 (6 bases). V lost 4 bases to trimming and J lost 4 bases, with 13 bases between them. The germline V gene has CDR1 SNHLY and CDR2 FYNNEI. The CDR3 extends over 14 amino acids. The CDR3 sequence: CASSGQTGGETQYF. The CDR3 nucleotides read TGTGCCAGCAGTGGACAGACCGGGGGAGAGACCCAGTACTTC.

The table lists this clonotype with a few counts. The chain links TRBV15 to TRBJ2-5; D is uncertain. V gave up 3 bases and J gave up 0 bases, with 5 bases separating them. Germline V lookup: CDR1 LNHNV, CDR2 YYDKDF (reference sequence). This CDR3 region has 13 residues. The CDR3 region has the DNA TGTGCCACCAGCAGCGGGTACCAAGAGACCCAGTACTTC. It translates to CATSSGYQETQYF.

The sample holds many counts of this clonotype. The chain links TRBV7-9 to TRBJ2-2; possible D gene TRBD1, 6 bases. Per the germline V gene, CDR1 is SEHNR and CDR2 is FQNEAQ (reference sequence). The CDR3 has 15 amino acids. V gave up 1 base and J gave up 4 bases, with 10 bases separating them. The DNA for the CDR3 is TGTGCCAGCAGCTTAGGGGGGCGAGGCACCGGGGAGCTGTTTTTT. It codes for CASSLGGRGTGELFF.

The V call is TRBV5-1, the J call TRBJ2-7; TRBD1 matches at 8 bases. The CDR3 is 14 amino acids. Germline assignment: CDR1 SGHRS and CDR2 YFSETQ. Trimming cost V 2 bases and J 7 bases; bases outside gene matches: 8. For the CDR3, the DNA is TGCGCCAGCAGCTTCGACAGGGGAGTGCGGGAGCAGTACTTC. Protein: CASSFDRGVREQYF.

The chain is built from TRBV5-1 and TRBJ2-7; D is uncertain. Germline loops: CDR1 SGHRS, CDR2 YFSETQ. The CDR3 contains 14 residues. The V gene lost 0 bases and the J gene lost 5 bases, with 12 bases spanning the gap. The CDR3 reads CASSLGGEEHEQYF. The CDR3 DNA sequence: TGCGCCAGCAGCTTGGGAGGCGAGGAACACGAGCAGTACTTC.

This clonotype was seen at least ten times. The CDR3 protein is CASSSPGGDTQYF. The CDR3 region has the DNA TGTGCCAGCAGCTCCCCAGGCGGGGATACGCAGTATTTT. This chain links TRBV7-9 with TRBJ2-3; TRBD2 is a possible D gene (5 bases). The CDR3 spans 13 residues. Trimming cost V 4 bases and J 6 bases, with 11 bases left between them. The V gene's germline CDR1 is SEHNR and CDR2 FQNEAQ (reference sequence).

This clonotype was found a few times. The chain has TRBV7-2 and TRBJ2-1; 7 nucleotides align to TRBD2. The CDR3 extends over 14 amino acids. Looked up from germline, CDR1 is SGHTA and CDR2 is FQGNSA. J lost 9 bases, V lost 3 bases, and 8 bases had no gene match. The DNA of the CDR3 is TGTGCCAGCAGCTTCTATCGCAGCGGGGCTGAGCAGTTCTTC. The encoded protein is CASSFYRSGAEQFF.

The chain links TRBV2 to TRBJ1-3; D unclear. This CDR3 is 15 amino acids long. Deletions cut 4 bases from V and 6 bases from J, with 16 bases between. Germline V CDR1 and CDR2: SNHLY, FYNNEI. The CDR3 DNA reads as TGTGCCAGCAGTGTTCGGAACGCTGGGGAAAACACCATATATTTT. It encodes CASSVRNAGENTIYF.

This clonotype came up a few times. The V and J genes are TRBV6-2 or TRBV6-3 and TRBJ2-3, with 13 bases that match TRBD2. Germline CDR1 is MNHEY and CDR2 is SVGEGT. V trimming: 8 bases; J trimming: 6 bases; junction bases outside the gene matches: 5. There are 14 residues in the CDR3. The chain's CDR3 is CASVTSGGSDTQYF. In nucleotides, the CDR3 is TGTGCCAGCGTGACTAGCGGGGGGAGTGATACGCAGTATTTT.

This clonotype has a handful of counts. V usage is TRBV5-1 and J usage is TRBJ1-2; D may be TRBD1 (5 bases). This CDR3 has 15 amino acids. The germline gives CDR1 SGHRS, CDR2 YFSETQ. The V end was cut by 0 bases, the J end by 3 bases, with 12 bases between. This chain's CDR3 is CASSLVQGKDYGYTF. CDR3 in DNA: TGCGCCAGCAGCTTGGTCCAGGGAAAGGACTATGGCTACACCTTC.

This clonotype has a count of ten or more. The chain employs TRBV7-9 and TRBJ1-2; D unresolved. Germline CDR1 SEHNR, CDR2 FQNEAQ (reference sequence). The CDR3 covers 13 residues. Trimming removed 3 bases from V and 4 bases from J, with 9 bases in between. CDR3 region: CASSFGRFYGYTF. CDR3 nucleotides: TGTGCCAGCAGCTTCGGCCGATTCTATGGCTACACCTTC.

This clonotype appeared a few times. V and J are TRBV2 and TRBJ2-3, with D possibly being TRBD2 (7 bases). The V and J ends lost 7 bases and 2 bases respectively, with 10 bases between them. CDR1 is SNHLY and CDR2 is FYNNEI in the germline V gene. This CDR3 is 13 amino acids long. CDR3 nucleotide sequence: TGTGCCAGCAAGGGGGGGAACACAGATACGCAGTATTTT. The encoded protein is CASKGGNTDTQYF.

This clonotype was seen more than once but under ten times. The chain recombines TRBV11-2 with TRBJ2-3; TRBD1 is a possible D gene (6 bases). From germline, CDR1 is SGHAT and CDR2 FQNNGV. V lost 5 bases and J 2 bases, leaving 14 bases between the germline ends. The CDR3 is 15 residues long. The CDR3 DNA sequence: TGTGCCAGCAGCCACGTGGACAGCCTCACAGATACGCAGTATTTT. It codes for CASSHVDSLTDTQYF.

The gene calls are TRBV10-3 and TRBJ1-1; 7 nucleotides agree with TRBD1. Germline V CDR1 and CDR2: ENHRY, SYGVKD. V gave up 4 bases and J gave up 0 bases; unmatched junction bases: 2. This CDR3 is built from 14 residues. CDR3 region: CAISGGQMNTEAFF. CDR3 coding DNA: TGTGCCATCAGTGGGGGACAGATGAACACTGAAGCTTTCTTT.